This T cell receptor (beta chain) was sequenced in a study of T cell repertoires in cytomegalovirus infection (dated by TCRdb to between 2019 and 2020). For the study in its entirety: The HLA type of each donor mattered for the analysis, because public TCR beta signatures pointed to carriage of CMV infection along with the matching HLA type.

Germline trimming: 9 bases from V, 4 bases from J; junction bases outside gene matches: 5. The CDR3 runs 13 amino acids, cysteine and phenylalanine included. CDR3 DNA only is kept here, 39 bases in frame from base 1. For CDR1 and CDR2, the germline V gene (reference sequence) lists LNHDA and SQIVND. Sequencing instrument: Illumina HiSeq 1500. TCRdb redid the processing of the public reads, applying fastp at Q25 and MiXCR, and retained in-frame beta chains. Identical CDR3 proteins give one entry, which carries the most common genes and DNA. The sample table contains about 680,000 distinct CDR3 sequences; only one count was recorded for approximately 24% of them. The ten biggest clones cover roughly 8% of the sample. This clonotype has just a few counts. The target of this receptor is not known. No base-level quality is on record; no much larger clone is a single base apart. Beyond this particular receptor, the publication reports: The ex vivo response was dominated by HLA-C-restricted CMV-specific TCR beta clonotypes, which also provided the single most frequent clonotype in two of eight donors. In both this cohort and an independent roughly 350-donor cohort, the cumulative frequency of public TCR beta family members distinguished carriers of CMV infection plus the relevant HLA type.

The sequence derives from a human donor in good health (CMV status not recorded). Some clones in this sample may be carry-over from other donors' samples. Recombination linked TRBV19 to TRBJ1-1, with TRBD1 identical over 10 junction bases. The sample was CD8+ T cells from PBMCs. The CDR3 region reads CASGTGVATEAFF. In nucleotide form, the sequence is TGTGCCAGCGGGACAGGGGTGGCCACTGAAGCTTTCTTT.